This T cell receptor beta chain was obtained from a study of blood T cell repertoires in COVID-19 (dated by TCRdb to 2020 to 2021). Some background on the complete study: Samples covering the acute and convalescent phases of COVID-19 were provided by collaborators in the United States, Italy and Spain. The prospective study material was composed of cDNA or gDNA derived from T cells, B-cell-depleted T cells, or PBMCs. Deeply sampled blood TCRbeta repertoires from subjects exposed to, actively infected with, or recovered from COVID-19 were included in the dataset. The repertoires were made available in a free public database intended to serve as a resource for research on the immune response to SARS-CoV-2. Samples were obtained from the ongoing ImmuneRACE study (first 160 participants) and from about 1,300 subjects provided by 6 global collaborators. A de-identified subject ID, COVID-19 status, age in years and sex were almost always included in the sample metadata. Where HLA class I and class II types were available, the types were taken from metadata supplied by the sample provider, not from assay-based typing. Broad study findings and their caveats: Clinical and demographic metadata were provided uncurated, with the amount varying by source and participant.

TCRbeta CDR3 regions were amplified from genomic DNA using the immunoSEQ Assay, a bias-controlled multiplex PCR. The study's own analysis went as follows. The number of nucleated cells in each sample was estimated from the amplification of reference gene primers within the assay. To quantify the absolute abundance of each unique TCRbeta CDR3 rearrangement, sequence reads were collapsed and filtered. For each sample, productive Simpson clonality was calculated as the square root of Simpson's diversity index over productive rearrangements. As stored in TCRdb, this immuneACCESS dataset retains in-frame rearrangements with V and J assigned. A fraction of the clones does not appear; measured against another copy, unresolved V genes explain less than half of the discrepancy, and the remainder lacks a known reason. V, J and clone size are those of that table, while D and trimming were read from the DNA. The sample includes tens of thousands of clones, with roughly 88% observed a single time. The ten largest clones capture approximately 30% of the sample.

Turning to this clone: The antigen it binds to is not known. Base qualities were left out, and no much larger clone turns up one base away.

Collaborating institutions collected whole blood in K2EDTA tubes following their own protocols. Collaborator samples were shipped for TCRbeta analysis as frozen whole blood, isolated PBMCs, or DNA extracted from either sample type. CDR1 and CDR2 are read off the germline V gene (reference sequence) as LNHNV and YYDKDF. V gives up 0 bases and J gives up 7 bases, and the segment between their germline ends measures 12 bases. The CDR3 has 14 amino acids, counting the end cysteine and phenylalanine. This entry keeps only the CDR3 DNA: 42 bases, framed from base 1. The rearrangement joined TRBV15 to TRBJ1-2; the D gene is unclear. What was sequenced was peripheral blood. The receptor was isolated from a human donor with active COVID-19. The donor label of this sample is uncertain. The DNA sequence reads TGTGCCACCAGCAGAGATTCCGGATCGGGTGGCTACACCTTC. Translated, it reads CATSRDSGSGGYTF.